This T cell receptor (beta chain) was captured by sequencing in a study of T cells in Graves' hyperthyroidism and ophthalmopathy. Study as a whole: Staff took peripheral blood when the initial diagnosis was made, before any treatment began.

Amplified TCR beta CDR3 regions derived from RNA transcripts. The HTBI primer set served for first-round RT-PCR of the TCR CDR3. In TCRdb, the multiplex PCR reads were re-called with MiXCR into one record per CDR3 protein. The sample contains hundreds of thousands of distinct CDR3 sequences, roughly a sixth of which appear only once. In this sample, this clonotype turned up a few times. Its antigen is not identified. Study-level findings and limits: Most thyroid clonotypes that were expanded above 0.001 also turned up in blood. The model foresaw ophthalmopathy a median roughly 6.3 months prior to onset.

Patients affected by ophthalmopathy presented a Clinical Activity Score of at least 3, a NOSPECS grade of at least 4, and disease duration below 3 months. The clonotype comes from a woman aged 40 to 55 with Graves' ophthalmopathy. Material for sequencing was blood.

The CDR3 DNA reads as TGCGCCAGCAGCTTGGAGACCCTTACCGGGGAGCTGTTTTTT. It is translated as CASSLETLTGELFF. V is TRBV5-1 and J is TRBJ2-2, with no clear D. V was clipped by 0 bases and J by 5 bases, with 8 bases between them. This CDR3 has 14 residues. Germline lookup yields CDR1 SGHRS and CDR2 YFSETQ.